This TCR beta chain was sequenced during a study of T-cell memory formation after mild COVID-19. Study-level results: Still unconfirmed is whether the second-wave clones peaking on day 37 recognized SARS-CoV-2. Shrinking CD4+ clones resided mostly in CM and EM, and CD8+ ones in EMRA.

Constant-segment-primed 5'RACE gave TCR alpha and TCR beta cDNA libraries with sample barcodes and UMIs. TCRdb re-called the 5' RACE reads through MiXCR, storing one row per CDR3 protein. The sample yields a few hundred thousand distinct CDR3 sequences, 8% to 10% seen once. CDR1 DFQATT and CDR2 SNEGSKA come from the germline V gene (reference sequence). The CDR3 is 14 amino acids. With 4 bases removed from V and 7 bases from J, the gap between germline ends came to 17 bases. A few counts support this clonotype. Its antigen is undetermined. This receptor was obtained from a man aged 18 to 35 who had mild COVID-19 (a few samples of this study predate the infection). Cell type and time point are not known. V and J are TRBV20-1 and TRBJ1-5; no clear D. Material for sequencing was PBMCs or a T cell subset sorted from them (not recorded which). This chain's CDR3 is CSANDQTRPQPQHF. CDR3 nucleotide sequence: TGCAGTGCTAACGATCAGACCAGGCCACAGCCCCAGCATTTT.